This T cell receptor (beta chain) was documented in a study of T cells in localized non-small cell lung cancer. Study results and caveats: In adjacent lung appeared a median 57 of the top 100 tumor clones. The study found T cell clonality highest in uninvolved adjacent lung, above tumor. Sequencing was restricted to one tumor region; therefore, heterogeneity remains possible.

This clone was seen a single time. The antigen remains undetermined. Using immunoSEQ multiplex PCR, the repertoire was profiled, and TCRdb retains in-frame clones only, with some absent. The sample has about 78,000 clones, almost 85% seen once. The sequence derives from a man aged 35 to 70 with stage I lung adenocarcinoma. The starting material was peripheral blood, obtained before any cancer treatment.

The CDR3 region is CSVEDPGARGYTF. The CDR3 bases are TGCAGCGTTGAAGATCCGGGGGCTCGTGGCTACACCTTC. The chain combines TRBV29-1 with TRBJ1-2, with D possibly matching TRBD1 (6 bases). Germline V gives CDR1 SQVTM, CDR2 ANQGSEA. V lost 0 bases to trimming and J lost 7 bases, with 12 bases between them. The CDR3 length is 13 residues.